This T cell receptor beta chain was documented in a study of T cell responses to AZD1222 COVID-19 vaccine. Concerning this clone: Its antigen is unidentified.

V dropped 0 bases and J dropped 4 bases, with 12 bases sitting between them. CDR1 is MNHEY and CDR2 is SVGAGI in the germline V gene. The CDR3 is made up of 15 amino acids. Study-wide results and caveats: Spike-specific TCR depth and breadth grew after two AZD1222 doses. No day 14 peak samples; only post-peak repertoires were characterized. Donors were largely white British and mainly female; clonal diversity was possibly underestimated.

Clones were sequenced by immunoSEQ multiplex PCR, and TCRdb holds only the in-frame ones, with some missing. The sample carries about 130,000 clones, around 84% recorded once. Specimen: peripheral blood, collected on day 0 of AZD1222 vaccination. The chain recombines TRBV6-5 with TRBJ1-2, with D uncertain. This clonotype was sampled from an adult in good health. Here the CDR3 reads CASSYSRLGSYGYTF. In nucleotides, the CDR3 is TGTGCCAGCAGTTACTCGAGATTGGGGTCCTATGGCTACACCTTC.